This T cell receptor (beta chain) appears in the sequencing data of a study of blood T cell repertoires in COVID-19. Study-level background: Sources were T cells, B-cell-depleted T cells, or PBMCs; the material itself was cDNA or gDNA.

Sequenced by immunoSEQ multiplex PCR; TCRdb stores in-frame clones only, minus some. This table holds more than 70,000 clones, 89% found once. The source of this sequence is a man over 45 with acute or convalescent COVID-19. Sequenced: peripheral blood.

The CDR3 nucleotides read TGTGCCAGCAGCACCCGCCTCGGACAGGGACGGACCGGGGAGCTGTTTTTT. Translating gives CASSTRLGQGRTGELFF. The chain combines TRBV7-9 with TRBJ2-2; 8 bases fit TRBD1. CDR3 length: 17 amino acids. J gave up 5 bases and V 5 bases, and 13 bases lay outside the gene matches. Germline CDR1 reads SEHNR; CDR2 reads FQNEAQ (reference sequence).